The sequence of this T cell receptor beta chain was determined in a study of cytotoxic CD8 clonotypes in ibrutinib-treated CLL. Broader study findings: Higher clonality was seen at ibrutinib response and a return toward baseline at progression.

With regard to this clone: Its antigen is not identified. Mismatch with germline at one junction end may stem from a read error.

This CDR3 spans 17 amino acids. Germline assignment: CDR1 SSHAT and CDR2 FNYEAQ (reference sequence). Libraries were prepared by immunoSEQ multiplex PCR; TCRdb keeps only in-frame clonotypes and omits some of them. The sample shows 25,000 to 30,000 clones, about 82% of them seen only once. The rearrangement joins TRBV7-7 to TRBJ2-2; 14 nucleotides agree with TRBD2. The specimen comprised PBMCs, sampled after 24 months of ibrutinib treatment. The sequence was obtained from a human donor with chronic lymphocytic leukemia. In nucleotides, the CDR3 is TGTGCTAGCAGCTCCCGGACTAGCGGGGGGAGAACCGGGGAGCTGTTTTTT. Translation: CASSSRTSGGRTGELFF.